The 26 T cell receptor beta chains below were found in one sample sequenced in a study of blood T cell repertoires in COVID-19. Data came from immunoSEQ multiplex PCR; TCRdb stores just in-frame clones and leaves some out. Of 270,000 or so clones in the sample, 90% were seen once. Material for sequencing was peripheral blood. The receptors were sampled from an older woman with COVID-19, enrolled during active disease.

In this sample, this clone turned up once. This rearrangement joins TRBV30 to TRBJ2-3; D possibly corresponds to TRBD2 (5 bases). Germline-derived CDR1 and CDR2 are GTSNPN and SVGIG (reference sequence). With 2 bases removed from V and 1 base from J, the gap between germline ends came to 7 bases. This CDR3 contains 13 residues. The CDR3 nucleotides read TGTGCCTGGAGTCCGCGGGGCACAGATACGCAGTATTTT. Its translation is CAWSPRGTDTQYF.

A single count supports this clone. This chain connects TRBV7-9 to TRBJ1-1; D is unresolved. The CDR3 loop spans 15 amino acids. V lost 2 bases and J 1 base, leaving 11 bases between the germline ends. Per the germline V gene, CDR1 is SEHNR and CDR2 is FQNEAQ (reference sequence). The CDR3 reads CASSLKRARNTEAFF. The CDR3 region has the DNA TGTGCCAGCAGCTTAAAGCGGGCAAGGAACACTGAAGCTTTCTTT.

This chain uses TRBV6-2 or TRBV6-3 with TRBJ1-4; TRBD1 is a possible D gene (5 bases). Trimming left V 6 bases short and J 0 bases short, with 14 bases between. Looked up from germline, CDR1 is MNHEY and CDR2 is SVGEGT. This CDR3 has 16 amino acids. DNA for the CDR3: TGTGCCAGCAGCGGAGGGGTGGGAGCAACTAATGAAAAACTGTTTTTT. Its protein is CASSGGVGATNEKLFF.

V gene TRBV5-1 combines with J gene TRBJ2-7; the match to TRBD2 covers 11 bases. Trimming at V came to 2 bases and at J to 5 bases, leaving 12 bases not matched to a gene. The length of the CDR3 is 17 residues. CDR1 is SGHRS and CDR2 is YFSETQ in the germline V gene. The CDR3 protein is CASSFFYPSGGSHEQYF. The CDR3 DNA is TGCGCCAGCAGCTTTTTTTACCCTAGCGGGGGGAGCCACGAGCAGTACTTC.

This rearrangement joins TRBV3-1 (or the pseudogene TRBV3-2) to TRBJ1-5, with D hard to call. The CDR3 length is 13 residues. V was shortened by 1 base and J by 9 bases, with 10 bases between the two germline ends. CDR1 is LGHDT and CDR2 is YNNKEL in the germline V gene (reference sequence). The CDR3 DNA reads as TGTGCCAGCAGCCAAGTACTACGGGGGCCCCAGCATTTT. It encodes CASSQVLRGPQHF.

DNA of the CDR3: TGTGCCAGCAGCTCCGCTGAAGCTTTCTTT. Its protein is CASSSAEAFF. The rearrangement joins TRBV5-8 to TRBJ1-1; D gene unclear. Germline CDR1 SGHTS, CDR2 YDEGEE. V was cut by 3 bases and J by 6 bases, with 3 bases left in between. The CDR3 extends over 10 amino acids.

V usage is TRBV30 and J usage is TRBJ1-2, with 8 bases that match TRBD1. Per germline, CDR1 GTSNPN and CDR2 SVGIG (reference sequence). The CDR3 loop spans 14 amino acids. With V trimmed by 3 bases and J by 4 bases, 7 bases remained unmatched. CDR3 residues: CAWSVTGVTYGYTF. CDR3 DNA sequence: TGTGCCTGGAGCGTGACAGGGGTTACCTATGGCTACACCTTC.

This clone has just one count. The genes are TRBV7-9 and TRBJ2-7; the D is unclear. Germline CDR1 reads SEHNR; CDR2 reads FQNEAQ (reference sequence). Trimming cost V 7 bases and J 3 bases, with 13 bases left between them. The CDR3 is made up of 13 amino acids. The CDR3 sequence: CASTRGSYYEQYF. The CDR3 DNA reads as TGTGCCAGCACCCGTGGCAGTTACTACGAGCAGTACTTC. Full variable domain (outside the CDR3, taken from reference TRBV7-9 and TRBJ2-7): DTGVSQNPRHKITKRGQNVTFRCDPISEHNRLYWYRQTLGQGPEFLTYFQNEAQLEKSRLLSDRFSAERPKGSFSTLEIQRTEQGDSAMYLCASTRGSYYEQYFGPGTRLTVT.

The chain recombines TRBV2 with TRBJ1-5; unclear D gene. The germline V and J ends were trimmed by 4 bases and 0 bases, with 7 bases remaining between them. Germline lookup yields CDR1 SNHLY and CDR2 FYNNEI. The CDR3 consists of 14 residues. The CDR3 nucleotides read TGTGCCAGCAGTGGCAGAACTAGCAATCAGCCCCAGCATTTT. It encodes CASSGRTSNQPQHF. The entire variable domain, with the rest obtained from reference TRBV2 and TRBJ1-5, is as follows: EPEVTQTPSHQVTQMGQEVILRCVPISNHLYFYWYRQILGQKVEFLVSFYNNEISEKSEIFDDQFSVERPDGSNFTLKIRSTKLEDSAMYFCASSGRTSNQPQHFGDGTRLSIL.

V and J are TRBV3-1 (or the pseudogene TRBV3-2) and TRBJ1-4; no clear D gene. Per the germline V gene, CDR1 is LGHDT and CDR2 is YNNKEL (reference sequence). The CDR3 length is 16 residues. The V gene lost 1 base and the J gene lost 5 bases, with 14 bases spanning the gap. The CDR3 DNA reads TGTGCCAGCAGCCAAGTACGGGATACGGGGAATGAAAAACTGTTTTTT. Translated, it gives CASSQVRDTGNEKLFF.

The J gene is TRBJ1-5, the V gene TRBV9; no reliable D call. Trimming took 4 bases from V and 3 from J, leaving 11 bases between them. Germline V gene sequence: CDR1 SGDLS, CDR2 YYNGEE. The CDR3 runs to 14 residues. The CDR3 nucleotides are TGTGCCAGCAGCCCACCGGGTGACAATCAGCCCCAGCATTTT. Translated: CASSPPGDNQPQHF.

The chain joins TRBV15 to TRBJ1-2; TRBD1 matches 7 bases. CDR3 length: 15 residues. V shed 3 bases and J 7 bases; nucleotides not matched to a gene: 11. Germline CDR1 reads LNHNV; CDR2 reads YYDKDF (reference sequence). Written as DNA, the CDR3 is TGTGCCACCAGCAGTGGGGACAGCCTTCTACGTGGCTACACCTTC. Translating it yields CATSSGDSLLRGYTF.

The gene calls are TRBV3-1 (or the pseudogene TRBV3-2) and TRBJ2-2; 8 bases align to TRBD2. Germline V CDR1 and CDR2: LGHDT, YNNKEL (reference sequence). CDR3 length: 17 amino acids. V was pared by 0 bases and J by 4 bases, with 7 bases of the junction left unmatched. CDR3: CASSQEAPGGGTGELFF. The CDR3 region has the DNA TGTGCCAGCAGCCAAGAGGCCCCGGGGGGGGGCACCGGGGAGCTGTTTTTT.

The rearrangement links TRBV12-3 or TRBV12-4 to TRBJ1-2; possibly TRBD1 for D (5 bases). This CDR3 region has 13 residues. The V end was cut by 6 bases, the J end by 2 bases, with 10 bases between. CDR3 loop: CASSYDSNYGYTF. Written as DNA, the CDR3 is TGTGCCAGCAGCTACGACAGCAACTATGGCTACACCTTC.

The rearrangement links TRBV10-3 to TRBJ2-5; D is possibly TRBD1 (5 bases). Germline V gene sequence: CDR1 ENHRY, CDR2 SYGVKD. Trimming cost V 2 bases and J 2 bases, with 15 bases left between them. The length of the CDR3 is 16 residues. In DNA, the CDR3 is TGTGCCATCAGTGAGACAAGGGGATCTGGACAAGAGACCCAGTACTTC. This gives the protein CAISETRGSGQETQYF.

This chain uses TRBV6-5 with TRBJ1-2; 9 bases fit TRBD1. The CDR3 contains 14 residues. V lost 5 bases to trimming and J lost 5 bases; unmatched junction nucleotides: 6. Germline CDR1 MNHEY, CDR2 SVGAGI. CDR3: CASSPGTGRYGYTF. CDR3 bases: TGTGCCAGCAGTCCCGGGACAGGGAGGTATGGCTACACCTTC.

Of note for this clone: Other DNA sequences within the sample encode an identical CDR3. The V and J genes are TRBV4-2 and TRBJ2-5; D may be TRBD1 (5 bases). The CDR3 has 13 amino acids. CDR1 is LGHNA, CDR2 YNFKEQ, per germline. The V and J ends lost 0 bases and 5 bases respectively, with 7 bases between them. In DNA form, the CDR3 reads TGTGCCAGCAGCCAAGAGACAGCGGAGACCCAGTACTTC. It translates to CASSQETAETQYF.

This rearrangement joins TRBV6-5 to TRBJ1-5, with D unclear. Trimming cost V 4 bases and J 1 base, with 8 bases left between them. Germline-derived CDR1 and CDR2 are MNHEY and SVGAGI. The CDR3 covers 14 residues. The CDR3 reads CASSSPGSNQPQHF. CDR3 bases: TGTGCCAGCAGTTCCCCGGGGAGCAATCAGCCCCAGCATTTT.

This rearrangement joins TRBV15 to TRBJ2-6, with D uncertain. Germline V gene data show CDR1 as LNHNV and CDR2 as YYDKDF (reference sequence). Trimming stripped 4 bases from V and 4 bases from J, with 5 bases between. The length of the CDR3 is 13 residues. The DNA for the CDR3 is TGTGCCACCAGCATCCCAGGGGCCAACGTCCTGACTTTC. This sequence encodes CATSIPGANVLTF.

The V gene is TRBV9, the J gene TRBJ2-2; D remains unclear. Germline V CDR1 and CDR2: SGDLS, YYNGEE. This CDR3 comprises 14 residues. With 0 bases removed from V and 4 bases from J, the gap between germline ends came to 7 bases. The CDR3 spells CASSVVGATGELFF. DNA for the CDR3: TGTGCCAGCAGCGTAGTAGGAGCCACCGGGGAGCTGTTTTTT.

The J gene is TRBJ1-2, the V gene TRBV7-9, with D unclear. V lost 5 bases, J lost 5 bases, and 9 bases lay in between. The CDR3 length is 12 residues. Germline CDR1 SEHNR, CDR2 FQNEAQ (reference sequence). CDR3 sequence: CASSPTLYGYTF. CDR3 bases: TGTGCCAGCAGCCCGACACTTTATGGCTACACCTTC.

J is TRBJ1-6 and V is TRBV4-3; D might be TRBD1 (6 bases). CDR3 length: 16 amino acids. Germline V gives CDR1 LGHNA, CDR2 YSLEER. V lost 0 bases and J lost 12, with 18 bases in between. CDR3 nucleotides: TGCGCCAGCAGCCAAGATTTCGACAGGCCAGAGGGACCCCTCCACTTT. Its translation is CASSQDFDRPEGPLHF.

The chain combines TRBV29-1 with TRBJ1-3; D gene unclear. CDR1 and CDR2 from the germline V gene are SQVTM and ANQGSEA. The CDR3 loop spans 13 amino acids. V lost 4 bases, J lost 0 bases, and 7 bases lay in between. As DNA, the CDR3 is TGCAGCGTTGGCCACGGCTCTGGAAACACCATATATTTT. This sequence encodes CSVGHGSGNTIYF.

This chain links TRBV3-1 (or the pseudogene TRBV3-2) with TRBJ1-4; no clear D. The germline V gene has CDR1 LGHDT and CDR2 YNNKEL (reference sequence). V was trimmed by 2 bases and J by 0 bases, leaving 4 bases between them. The CDR3 sequence is 14 residues long. The CDR3 region has the DNA TGTGCCAGCAGCCAAATAGCAACTAATGAAAAACTGTTTTTT. As protein: CASSQIATNEKLFF.

This rearrangement joins TRBV7-2 to TRBJ2-7; no clear D. The germline V and J ends were trimmed by 5 bases and 1 base, with 18 bases remaining between them. Germline CDR1 and CDR2: SGHTA and FQGNSA. CDR3 size: 16 residues. CDR3: CASSHPQNLVSYEQYF. The CDR3 DNA is TGTGCCAGCAGCCACCCTCAGAATCTAGTTTCCTACGAGCAGTACTTC.

Here the CDR3 DNA reads TGTGCCAGCAGTCAGCTAGCGGGGATTTACAATGAGCAGTTCTTC. This sequence encodes CASSQLAGIYNEQFF. This chain links TRBV7-2 with TRBJ2-1; 9 bases are a match to TRBD2. Germline V gene data show CDR1 as SGHTA and CDR2 as FQGNSA. The CDR3 runs to 15 residues. Trimming took 6 bases from V and 4 from J; bases not matched to a gene: 7.